These T cell receptor beta chains were read from a single sample in a study of radiotherapy plus CTLA-4 blockade in lung cancer. This table comes from immunoSEQ multiplex PCR, and its TCRdb copy is limited to in-frame clones, with some not included. The table records roughly 66,000 clones, over 75% of them present only once. The material sequenced was peripheral blood, taken from a patient treated with radiotherapy plus ipilimumab. The receptors originated from a human donor with non-small cell lung cancer who had a partial response to radiotherapy plus ipilimumab. CDR3s include the opening cysteine and the closing phenylalanine or tryptophan. The order of the fields is V gene, D gene, J gene, clone size, CDR3 length, CDR3 protein, CDR3 DNA. D genes are given only for firm matches. Part of the rows lack a size; the others show once, few, many or a class for expanded clones.

TRBV9	TRBD1	TRBJ1-4	-	15	CASSIGQGAPEKLFF	TGTGCCAGCAGCATCGGACAGGGGGCCCCTGAAAAACTGTTTTTT
TRBV7-3	-	TRBJ2-2	-	16	CASSLAGTQNTGELFF	TGTGCCAGCAGCTTAGCCGGGACTCAGAACACCGGGGAGCTGTTTTTT
TRBV6-1	-	TRBJ2-5	few	15	CASSEDRNVGETQYF	TGTGCCAGCAGTGAAGATCGCAATGTGGGCGAGACCCAGTACTTC
TRBV7-3	TRBD1	TRBJ1-2	-	15	CASSLGGDRGSGYTF	TGTGCCAGCAGCTTAGGAGGGGACAGGGGAAGCGGCTACACCTTC
TRBV14	-	TRBJ2-4	-	13	CASSHKEGTIQYF	TGTGCCAGCAGCCATAAGGAGGGGACCATTCAGTACTTC
TRBV29-1	-	TRBJ2-7	-	11	CSVGTSYEQYF	TGCAGCGTTGGGACAAGCTACGAGCAGTACTTC
TRBV23-1	-	TRBJ2-7	-	17	CASSLPGQPGSSYEQYF	TGCGCCAGCAGTCTCCCCGGGCAGCCGGGATCCTCCTACGAGCAGTACTTC
TRBV28	TRBD2	TRBJ2-3	-	13	CASSGGGPDTQYF	TGTGCCAGCAGCGGCGGGGGACCAGATACGCAGTATTTT
TRBV19	-	TRBJ2-5	-	12	CASSRGQETQYF	TGTGCCAGTAGCCGGGGCCAAGAGACCCAGTACTTC
TRBV29-1	-	TRBJ2-1	-	13	CSVGRTRDNEQFF	TGCAGCGTTGGAAGGACTCGAGACAATGAGCAGTTCTTC
TRBV10-3	TRBD1	TRBJ1-4	-	15	CAIRAGQGPYEKLFF	TGTGCCATCAGGGCGGGACAGGGACCTTATGAAAAACTGTTTTTT
TRBV30	-	TRBJ1-5	-	15	CAWSVGQTHNQPQHF	TGTGCCTGGAGTGTTGGACAGACTCACAATCAGCCCCAGCATTTT
TRBV30	TRBD2	TRBJ2-3	-	13	CAWSGGSGDTQYF	TGTGCCTGGAGTGGCGGGAGTGGAGATACGCAGTATTTT
TRBV2	-	TRBJ1-5	-	13	CASRPGGNQPQHF	TGTGCCAGCAGGCCAGGGGGCAATCAGCCCCAGCATTTT
TRBV28	-	TRBJ1-5	few	15	CASSLGTSRNQPQHF	TGTGCCAGCAGTTTGGGGACAAGTAGGAATCAGCCCCAGCATTTT
TRBV6-1	-	TRBJ1-2	-	13	CASSVGGPYGYTF	TGTGCCAGCAGTGTTGGCGGGCCCTATGGCTACACCTTC
TRBV5-6	-	TRBJ2-7	-	13	CASSPYSAYEQYF	TGTGCCAGCAGCCCCTACAGTGCCTACGAGCAGTACTTC
TRBV18	-	TRBJ2-5	once	15	CASSPLAGQQETQYF	TGTGCCAGCTCACCACTTGCGGGCCAACAAGAGACCCAGTACTTC
TRBV5-1	TRBD2	TRBJ2-2	-	18	CASSLAGTSDKNTGELFF	TGCGCCAGCAGCCTGGCTGGGACTAGCGATAAAAACACCGGGGAGCTGTTTTTT
TRBV28	TRBD2	TRBJ2-7	once	19	CASPPGLAGGLLGKMEQYF	TGTGCCAGCCCCCCGGGACTAGCGGGAGGCCTTCTCGGGAAAATGGAGCAGTACTTC
TRBV29-1	TRBD1	TRBJ1-1	-	13	CSVSQGGNTEAFF	TGCAGCGTGAGTCAGGGGGGGAACACTGAAGCTTTCTTT
TRBV9	-	TRBJ1-2	-	14	CASSVQDSSYGYTF	TGTGCCAGCAGCGTTCAGGACTCCTCCTATGGCTACACCTTC
TRBV10-3	TRBD1	TRBJ1-2	few	14	CAISPTGTNYGYTF	TGTGCCATCAGTCCGACAGGGACAAACTATGGCTACACCTTC
TRBV2	TRBD1	TRBJ1-1	-	14	CASRKGQGPTEAFF	TGTGCCAGCAGGAAGGGACAGGGTCCCACTGAAGCTTTCTTT
TRBV5-1	-	TRBJ1-2	-	15	CASSSVPDRNYGYTF	TGCGCCAGCAGCTCCGTTCCCGACAGGAACTATGGCTACACCTTC
TRBV28	-	TRBJ1-5	-	17	CASSLGHRAAGNQPQHF	TGTGCCAGCAGTTTGGGTCACAGGGCGGCCGGCAATCAGCCCCAGCATTTT
TRBV2	TRBD2	TRBJ2-3	-	15	CASSAEGGFTDTQYF	TGTGCCAGCAGTGCGGAGGGAGGGTTCACAGATACGCAGTATTTT
TRBV7-9	TRBD1	TRBJ1-4	-	17	CASSSLPGTGRGEKLFF	TGTGCCAGCAGCTCCCTCCCCGGGACAGGGCGGGGAGAAAAACTGTTTTTT
TRBV5-4	TRBD2	TRBJ2-3	-	17	CASSSGLAGGFTDTQYF	TGTGCCAGCAGCTCCGGTCTAGCGGGAGGATTCACAGATACGCAGTATTTT
TRBV7-8	TRBD1	TRBJ2-5	once	14	CASSSGQGGETQYF	TGTGCCAGCAGCTCGGGACAGGGTGGAGAGACCCAGTACTTC
TRBV27	TRBD1	TRBJ2-5	-	16	CASSRNSGTGMETQYF	TGTGCCAGCAGTCGCAATTCCGGGACAGGGATGGAGACCCAGTACTTC
TRBV19	TRBD1	TRBJ1-4	-	15	CASSAGTGPMEKLFF	TGTGCCAGTAGTGCCGGGACAGGCCCTATGGAAAAACTGTTTTTT
TRBV27	TRBD1	TRBJ1-2	medium-sized	13	CASSPGQGNGYTF	TGTGCCAGCAGTCCCGGACAGGGAAATGGCTACACCTTC
TRBV10-3	TRBD1	TRBJ1-2	-	14	CAISAQGEGYGYTF	TGTGCCATCAGTGCTCAGGGGGAAGGCTATGGCTACACCTTC
TRBV19	TRBD2	TRBJ2-7	-	14	CASSTSGSREKQYF	TGTGCCAGTAGCACTAGCGGGAGCAGAGAGAAGCAGTACTTC
TRBV18	-	TRBJ2-3	-	14	CASSRVSGMDTQYF	TGTGCCAGCTCACGGGTCTCCGGGATGGATACGCAGTATTTT
TRBV14	-	TRBJ2-7	-	16	CASSQVSPGQPYEQYF	TGTGCCAGCAGCCAAGTCTCGCCTGGACAGCCCTACGAGCAGTACTTC
TRBV28	-	TRBJ1-2	-	12	CAGNGQNYGYTF	TGTGCCGGAAACGGACAAAACTATGGCTACACCTTC
TRBV19	-	TRBJ2-3	-	17	CASTLRQGPFSTDTQYF	TGTGCCAGTACCCTCCGCCAGGGGCCCTTTAGCACAGATACGCAGTATTTT
TRBV11-2	TRBD2	TRBJ2-5	-	16	CASSLPLAGGQETQYF	TGTGCCAGCAGCTTACCCCTAGCGGGAGGCCAAGAGACCCAGTACTTC
TRBV5-1	TRBD2	TRBJ2-1	-	15	CASSPGLAGDDEQFF	TGCGCCAGCAGCCCGGGCCTAGCGGGAGATGATGAGCAGTTCTTC
TRBV5-4	-	TRBJ2-7	-	14	CASSRGGGTGEQYF	TGTGCCAGCAGCCGCGGAGGCGGGACCGGCGAGCAGTACTTC
TRBV5-1	-	TRBJ2-7	-	14	CASNYGGVSDEQYF	TGCGCCAGCAACTATGGCGGGGTTTCCGACGAGCAGTACTTC
TRBV5-1	TRBD2	TRBJ2-2	-	19	CASSFRTSGITGDTGELFF	TGCGCCAGCAGCTTTAGGACTAGCGGCATCACCGGGGACACCGGGGAGCTGTTTTTT
TRBV10-1	-	TRBJ1-2	-	13	CASSEAGSYGYTF	TGCGCCAGCAGTGAAGCAGGGTCTTATGGCTACACCTTC